The sequence of this T cell receptor (beta chain) was determined in a study of cytomegalovirus exposure and HLA in healthy donors. Study at large: In an earlier analysis, around 100 million unique TCR beta sequences were found from some 170 million T cells. General study findings and limits: Earlier results showed most TCR beta V segments being productive about 87% or about 30% of the time.

Notes on this clone: What it recognizes is unknown.

Primers for the PCR totalled 60 Vbeta and 13 Jbeta. How the authors handled the data: There were 80 million to 95 million unique TCR beta chains by a later count, and around 10 million of them were shared. The assay was immunoSEQ multiplex PCR, and TCRdb's table has in-frame clones only and misses some. V, J and clone size are taken as reported in that table, and D and trimming were inferred from the DNA itself. The sample has about 140,000 clones; 60% to 80% are singletons. Germline assignment: CDR1 SGHRS and CDR2 YFSETQ. The CDR3 length is 16 residues. The J segment lost 4 bases and the V segment lost 4 bases, leaving 6 bases of the junction unmatched.

The source of this sequence is a woman aged 30 to 39 in good health and CMV-seronegative. V gene TRBV5-1 combines with J gene TRBJ2-5, with 14 bases that match TRBD2. The source material was PBMCs. CDR3 in DNA: TGCGCCAGCAGCACTGGACTAGCGGGGGGCGTAGAGACCCAGTACTTC. This encodes CASSTGLAGGVETQYF.